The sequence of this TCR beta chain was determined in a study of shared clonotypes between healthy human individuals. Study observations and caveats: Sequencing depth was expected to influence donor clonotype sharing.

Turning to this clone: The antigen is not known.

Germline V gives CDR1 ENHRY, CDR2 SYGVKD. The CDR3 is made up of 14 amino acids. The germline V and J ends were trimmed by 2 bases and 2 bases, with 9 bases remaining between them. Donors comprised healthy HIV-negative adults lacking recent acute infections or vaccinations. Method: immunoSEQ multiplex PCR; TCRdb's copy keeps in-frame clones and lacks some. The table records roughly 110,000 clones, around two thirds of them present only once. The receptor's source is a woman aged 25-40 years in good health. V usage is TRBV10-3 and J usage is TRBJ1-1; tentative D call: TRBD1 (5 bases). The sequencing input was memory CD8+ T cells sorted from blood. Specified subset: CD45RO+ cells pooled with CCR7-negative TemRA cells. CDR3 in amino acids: CAISEVGVNTEAFF. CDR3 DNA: TGTGCCATCAGTGAGGTAGGGGTTAACACTGAAGCTTTCTTT.